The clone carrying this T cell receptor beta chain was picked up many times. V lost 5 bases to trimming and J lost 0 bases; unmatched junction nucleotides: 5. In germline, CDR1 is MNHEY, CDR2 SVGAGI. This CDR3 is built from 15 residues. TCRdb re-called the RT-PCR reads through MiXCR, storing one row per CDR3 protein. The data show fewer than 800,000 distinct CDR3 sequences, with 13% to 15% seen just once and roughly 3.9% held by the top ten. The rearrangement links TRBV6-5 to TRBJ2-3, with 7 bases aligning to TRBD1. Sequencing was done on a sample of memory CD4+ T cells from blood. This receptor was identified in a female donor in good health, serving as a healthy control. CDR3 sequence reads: CASSTGAASTDTQYF. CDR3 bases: TGTGCCAGCAGTACAGGGGCTGCTAGCACAGATACGCAGTATTTT.